Detailed here is one T cell receptor (beta chain). What it binds is unknown. PCR was performed using 60 Vbeta and 13 Jbeta primers. The data were produced by immunoSEQ multiplex PCR, yet TCRdb's version contains in-frame clones alone and is incomplete. The sample lists 65,000 to 85,000 clones, under 85% occurring once. The data belong to a study of cytomegalovirus exposure and HLA in healthy donors. The study's findings and limits: There were a few CMV-associated chains whose specificity for CMV antigens was confirmed in vitro. The study assumed roughly uniform donor sequencing depth for presence/absence analyses. Among donors in an Asian-associated ancestry cluster, a later analysis reportedly found fewer N-insertions than the approximately 700-donor mean. Available immune exposure information was restricted to CMV serostatus only.

The clonotype originates from a woman between 40 and 50 years old in good health and CMV-seropositive. Sequences were obtained from PBMCs.

CDR3 DNA sequence: TGTGCCAGCAGTTTATTGGGCGGGAGGGTTGGCAATGAGCAGTTCTTC. Protein: CASSLLGGRVGNEQFF. V is TRBV27 and J is TRBJ2-1; 9 positions match TRBD2. Trimming removed 1 base from V and 6 bases from J; junction bases left unmatched: 7. This CDR3 has 16 amino acids. Germline CDR1 MNHEY, CDR2 SMNVEV (reference sequence).